The clone carrying this T cell receptor beta chain was picked up a small number of times. Antigen unknown. This entry comes from a study of beta chain features in type 1 diabetes. cDNA synthesis used the whole RNA isolate, giving expressed TCRB sequences. This table comes from immunoSEQ multiplex PCR, and its TCRdb copy is limited to in-frame clones, with some not included. The table shows under 300,000 clones, with around 9.9% occurring only once. Germline CDR1 reads MGHRA; CDR2 reads YSYEKL. V was shortened by 2 bases and J by 8 bases, with 19 bases between the two germline ends. The CDR3 has 17 amino acids. Study conclusions and caveats: Researchers cautioned that cDNA sequencing could over-represent cells with high TCR expression. It was among patients, rather than healthy donors, that naive, central memory and Treg TCRB repertoires appeared more similar. Type 1 diabetes patients showed a moderate but significant shortening of TCRB CDR3s in all four CD4+ subsets. Researchers could not determine here whether HLA type influences TCRB rearrangement. Diminished insertions and augmented deletions at VDJ junctions characterized type 1 diabetes patients.

The chain links TRBV4-1 to TRBJ1-6, with no clear D. Sequencing was carried out using naive CD4+ T cells from blood. This TCR came from a man under 40 with type 1 diabetes. CDR3 nucleotides: TGCGCCAGCAGCCAACAAGTCGTTGGCATTCAACATTCACCCCTCCACTTT. It encodes CASSQQVVGIQHSPLHF.